This T cell receptor beta chain was observed in a study of monozygotic twins with cystic fibrosis. TCRdb's copy holds only in-frame clones and misses some; the assay was immunoSEQ multiplex PCR. In the table there are around 30,000 clones, about 96% of which are singletons. Study findings and constraints: Age, concordance and disease severity did not associate with shared CDR3 numbers. Clonality was generally low (median roughly 0.01), higher in the most severe patients. In 13 of 16 pairs, V gene usage was closest to the co-twin's.

About this clone: The antigen is not known.

V was pared by 4 bases and J by 0 bases, with 7 bases between. From germline, CDR1 is SGHRS and CDR2 YFSETQ. The CDR3 is made up of 13 amino acids. The specimen was blood. This chain uses TRBV5-1 with TRBJ1-1; D gene uncertain. The source is a girl aged 2 to 10 with cystic fibrosis. CDR3 coding DNA: TGCGCCAGCAGCAAGGAGGTGAACACTGAAGCTTTCTTT. Translation gives CASSKEVNTEAFF.